Listed here is a single T cell receptor (beta chain). Its matching antigen is unknown. The assay was immunoSEQ multiplex PCR, and TCRdb's table has in-frame clones only and misses some. Among roughly 5,700 clones listed, 91% were seen once. Looked up from germline, CDR1 is SGDLS and CDR2 is YYNGEE. V gave up 5 bases and J gave up 0 bases, with 15 bases separating them. The CDR3 is made up of 16 amino acids. The data belong to a study of chemoradiotherapy in HPV16-positive cancers. Regarding the study as a whole: The functional HPV-specific definition rests on just two HPV16-positive patients.

The material was blood, obtained from a patient who underwent chemoradiotherapy. The J gene is TRBJ1-5, the V gene TRBV9, with D uncertain. The source is a human donor with HPV-associated anogenital cancer. CDR3 nucleotides: TGTGCCAGCAGTGCTGAGGAGGAGGTTAGCAATCAGCCCCAGCATTTT. It codes for CASSAEEEVSNQPQHF.